This entry lists 21 T cell receptor beta chains sequenced from one sample in a study of blood T cell repertoires in COVID-19. The repertoire was sequenced with immunoSEQ multiplex PCR; TCRdb's copy has only in-frame clones and lacks some. This sample carries a few hundred thousand clones, roughly 89% of them seen once, and the ten largest clones take approximately 4.2%. The source material was PBMCs or T cells enriched from blood (not recorded which). These receptors all come from a woman in her twenties or thirties who had recovered from COVID-19.

The CDR3 DNA is TGTGCCAGCAGCTTAGTACCGGGGGGCACTGAAGCTTTCTTT. It specifies CASSLVPGGTEAFF. V gene TRBV7-2 combines with J gene TRBJ1-1; D perhaps matches TRBD1 (5 bases). CDR3 size: 14 residues. In germline, CDR1 is SGHTA, CDR2 FQGNSA. V lost 1 base to trimming and J lost 4 bases, with 10 bases between them.

The chain combines TRBV10-3 with TRBJ1-1, with 7 nucleotides matching TRBD1. Looked up from germline, CDR1 is ENHRY and CDR2 is SYGVKD. CDR3 length equals 14 residues. The ends lost 2 bases at V and 4 bases at J; junction bases unmatched: 4. CDR3 nucleotides: TGTGCCATCAGTGAGCCAACAGGGGCCACTGAAGCTTTCTTT. Translated: CAISEPTGATEAFF.

The chain couples TRBV5-1 to TRBJ2-3; 10 bases align to TRBD2. The CDR3 is made up of 13 amino acids. V lost 4 bases, J lost 6 bases, and 2 bases stayed unmatched. CDR1 is SGHRS and CDR2 is YFSETQ in the germline V gene. The DNA for the CDR3 is TGCGCCAGCAGCCCACTAGCGGGGGATACGCAGTATTTT. This encodes CASSPLAGDTQYF.

The chain carries TRBV9 and TRBJ2-7; D is unclear. The CDR3 is 16 residues long. V lost 2 bases to trimming and J lost 4 bases, with 19 bases between them. Germline CDR1 reads SGDLS; CDR2 reads YYNGEE. As DNA, the CDR3 is TGTGCCAGCAGCGTCCAAACGGCGGATCCGGCTTACGAGCAGTACTTC. Amino acids: CASSVQTADPAYEQYF.

The chain has TRBV5-1 and TRBJ2-7, with TRBD2 identical over 9 bases. Unmatched junction bases numbered 6, after V lost 0 bases and J lost 5 bases. The CDR3 length is 15 residues. Germline CDR1 is SGHRS and CDR2 is YFSETQ. CDR3 sequence: CASSLAASGNNEQYF. The DNA for the CDR3 is TGCGCCAGCAGCTTGGCCGCTAGCGGGAACAACGAGCAGTACTTC. Together with reference TRBV5-1 and TRBJ2-7, the CDR3 gives the full variable domain: KAGVTQTPRYLIKTRGQQVTLSCSPISGHRSVSWYQQTPGQGLQFLFEYFSETQRNKGNFPGRFSGRQFSNSRSEMNVSTLELGDSALYLCASSLAASGNNEQYFGPGTRLTVT.

This rearrangement joins TRBV28 to TRBJ1-3; 7 bases fit TRBD1. Germline V gene sequence: CDR1 MDHEN, CDR2 SYDVKM. V shed 7 bases, J shed 4 bases, and the junction held 4 bases outside the gene matches. The CDR3 loop spans 13 amino acids. CDR3 loop: CASKDRAGNTIYF. The CDR3, as DNA: TGTGCCAGCAAAGACAGGGCCGGAAACACCATATATTTT.

V usage is TRBV6-1 and J usage is TRBJ2-3, with 9 bases matching TRBD1. With V trimmed by 0 bases and J by 7 bases, 8 bases remained unmatched. The CDR3 has 16 amino acids. Germline V gene lookup returns CDR1 MNHNS and CDR2 SASEGT. The CDR3 sequence is CASSEAGGQGFYTQYF. CDR3 sequence (DNA): TGTGCCAGCAGTGAAGCCGGGGGACAGGGTTTTTATACGCAGTATTTT.

This CDR3 reads CASSQEAQGTGELFF. The DNA for the CDR3 is TGTGCCAGCAGCCAAGAAGCCCAGGGGACCGGGGAGCTGTTTTTT. This chain connects TRBV4-2 to TRBJ2-2; the D gene is possibly TRBD1 (6 bases). There are 15 residues in the CDR3. CDR1 and CDR2 (germline): LGHNA, YNFKEQ. The V end lost 0 bases, the J end lost 5 bases, and 10 bases lay between the germline ends.

The rearrangement links TRBV28 to TRBJ1-2; D unclear. CDR1 MDHEN and CDR2 SYDVKM come from the germline V gene. Trimming stripped 10 bases from V and 4 bases from J, with 13 bases between. This CDR3 has 12 residues. Here the CDR3 reads CATSFRAYGYTF. In DNA form, the CDR3 reads TGTGCCACCTCCTTTCGAGCCTATGGCTACACCTTC.

This chain links TRBV7-9 with TRBJ1-1; D not certain. CDR1 SEHNR and CDR2 FQNEAQ come from the germline V gene (reference sequence). This CDR3 comprises 13 residues. V lost 5 bases and J 6 bases, leaving 13 bases between the germline ends. CDR3 nucleotide sequence: TGTGCCAGCAGCCTGACTGGAGGCGCTGAAGCTTTCTTT. It yields the protein CASSLTGGAEAFF.

This clone was counted a single time. The V call is TRBV10-2, the J call TRBJ2-1; 8 nucleotides line up with TRBD2. Germline assignment: CDR1 WSHSY and CDR2 SAAADI. V gave up 0 bases and J gave up 0 bases; unmatched junction bases: 4. The CDR3 covers 17 residues. This chain's CDR3 is CASSESVAGPSYNEQFF. The DNA of the CDR3 is TGCGCCAGCAGTGAGTCAGTAGCGGGACCCTCCTACAATGAGCAGTTCTTC.

This chain links TRBV30 with TRBJ1-1; D remains unclear. Germline-derived CDR1 and CDR2 are GTSNPN and SVGIG (reference sequence). The CDR3 consists of 13 residues. Trimming stripped 0 bases from V and 7 bases from J, with 12 bases between. This chain's CDR3 is CAWSVPVLSEAFF. The CDR3 DNA reads TGTGCCTGGAGTGTACCAGTGTTAAGTGAAGCTTTCTTT.

J is TRBJ2-1 and V is TRBV4-1; 13 nucleotides agree with TRBD2. Germline V lookup: CDR1 MGHRA, CDR2 YSYEKL. The CDR3 length is 17 residues. V lost 2 bases and J lost 6; bases outside the gene matches: 7. CDR3: CASSQYSTSGRSNEQFF. As DNA, the CDR3 is TGCGCCAGCAGCCAATACTCGACTAGCGGGAGGTCCAATGAGCAGTTCTTC.

The CDR3 spells CASNPSVGADYGYTF. The CDR3 DNA follows: TGCGCCAGCAACCCCTCAGTGGGGGCTGACTATGGCTACACCTTC. The genes are TRBV5-1 and TRBJ1-2; TRBD1 might be the D (6 bases). V gave up 6 bases and J gave up 3 bases, with 18 bases separating them. The CDR3 sequence is 15 residues long. Germline V lookup: CDR1 SGHRS, CDR2 YFSETQ.

The rearrangement joins TRBV9 to TRBJ2-1; 10 bases are shared with TRBD2. Germline trimming cut 4 bases from V and 8 bases from J; bases unmatched to any gene: 9. Germline CDR1 reads SGDLS; CDR2 reads YYNGEE. This CDR3 region has 15 residues. The CDR3 reads CASSLRSGRGDEQFF. The CDR3 DNA reads as TGTGCCAGCAGCCTAAGGAGCGGGAGGGGCGATGAGCAGTTCTTC.

V usage is TRBV18 and J usage is TRBJ1-2, with TRBD1 matching over 9 bases. Germline CDR1 is KGHSH and CDR2 is LQKENI. V lost 5 bases to trimming and J lost 0 bases; unmatched junction nucleotides: 1. The CDR3 is 14 amino acids. The CDR3 is CASSGQGSNYGYTF. CDR3 DNA sequence: TGTGCCAGCTCAGGACAGGGGTCTAACTATGGCTACACCTTC.

Only a few counts were recorded for this clone. The genes are TRBV18 and TRBJ1-1; the D is unclear. The germline CDR1 and CDR2 sequences are KGHSH and LQKENI. The V end lost 1 base, the J end lost 7 bases, and 7 bases lay between the germline ends. The CDR3 is 12 residues long. The CDR3 is CASSPQEVEAFF. DNA of the CDR3: TGTGCCAGCTCACCACAGGAGGTTGAAGCTTTCTTT.

The genes are TRBV6-2 or TRBV6-3 and TRBJ2-7; no clear D. Trimming shortened V by 5 bases and J by 0 bases, and 5 bases separated the two germline ends. The CDR3 spans 12 residues. Germline CDR1 reads MNHEY; CDR2 reads SVGEGT. The CDR3 loop is CASSLSSYEQYF. For the CDR3, the DNA is TGTGCCAGCAGTCTTAGCTCCTACGAGCAGTACTTC.

The chain carries TRBV25-1 and TRBJ2-1; TRBD1 matches at 8 bases. Germline lookup yields CDR1 MGHDK and CDR2 SYGVNS. This CDR3 has 16 residues. J lost 0 bases, V lost 4 bases, and 5 bases had no gene match. The CDR3 reads CASSGEDRASYNEQFF. In nucleotides, the CDR3 is TGTGCCAGCAGTGGAGAGGACAGGGCCTCCTACAATGAGCAGTTCTTC.

The CDR3 nucleotides are TGTGCCAGCAGTGCCCGGCCGGACAGGGTCTATGGCTACACCTTC. Its protein is CASSARPDRVYGYTF. V and J are TRBV28 and TRBJ1-2; 8 nucleotides line up with TRBD1. There are 15 residues in the CDR3. After removal of 5 bases from V and 4 bases from J, the junction contained 9 bases not matched to a gene. In germline, CDR1 is MDHEN, CDR2 SYDVKM.

This rearrangement joins TRBV30 to TRBJ2-3; 8 positions match TRBD2. Trimming cost V 4 bases and J 4 bases; bases outside gene matches: 10. The CDR3 has 15 amino acids. Germline CDR1 is GTSNPN and CDR2 is SVGIG (reference sequence). CDR3 nucleotide sequence: TGTGCCTGGACGTCGGGAGGGGTTCGGGCAGATACGCAGTATTTT. Translated, it gives CAWTSGGVRADTQYF.